The sequence of this TCR beta chain was determined in a study of CD49a tissue-resident CD8 T cells in human skin (TCRdb year 2017). About the full investigation: The study examined tissue-resident memory CD8+ T cell subsets in human skin defined by CD49a, CD69 and CD103 expression.

For a few healthy donors, sorted CD8+ T cells taken from blood, dermis and epidermis had their TCR beta CDR3 regions analysed. Both blood and skin samples were provided by each TCR-sequenced donor, and all TCR-sequenced donors were healthy individuals. Sorting was used to isolate CD8+ T cell populations ahead of TCR beta sequencing. CDR1 and CDR2, per the germline V gene, are MGHDK and SYGVNS. The cysteine opens and the phenylalanine closes a CDR3 of 16 amino acids. Kept here is only the CDR3 DNA, which spans 48 bases and is read in frame from base 1. Library preparation was by the immunoSEQ multiplex PCR assay. As for the authors' bioinformatics: Frequencies of TCR V beta family usage were compared among the sorted CD8+ T cell populations from blood, dermis and epidermis. As stored in TCRdb, this immuneACCESS dataset retains in-frame rearrangements with V and J assigned. A fraction of the clones does not appear; measured against another copy, unresolved V genes explain less than half of the discrepancy, and the remainder lacks a known reason. Clone size and V and J calls were adopted from that table, with D and trimming inferred from the DNA. For this sample there are 1,300 to 1,500 clones; about 68% appear just once. The ten top clones hold approximately 30% of the sample.

On this clone: What this receptor recognizes is not known. The junction does not match germline at one end; this may be a read error.

The sequenced material came from CLA- CD8+ effector memory T cells sorted from blood. The rearrangement joined TRBV25-1 to TRBJ1-3, and perhaps TRBD1 as D gene, on 6 matching bases. This receptor was taken from a human donor in good health. CDR3 protein: CASTGFKGEIGDTIYF. The DNA sequence is as follows: TGTGCCAGCACTGGCTTCAAGGGGGAGATTGGAGACACCATATATTTT. Supplemented by the reference TRBV25-1 and TRBJ1-3 proteins around the CDR3, the complete variable domain is EADIYQTPRYLVIGTGKKITLECSQTMGHDKMYWYQQDPGMELHLIHYSYGVNSTEKGDLSSESTVSRIRTEHFPLTLESARPSHTSQYLCASTGFKGEIGDTIYFGEGSWLTVV.